These T cell receptor beta chains were read from a single sample in a study of T cell responses to AZD1222 COVID-19 vaccine. Here immunoSEQ multiplex PCR was the method, and the copy in TCRdb shows in-frame clones only, minus some. The table shows about 150,000 clones, with about 93% occurring only once. Sequencing was performed on peripheral blood, taken on day 0 of AZD1222 vaccination. These receptors were taken from an adult in good health. CDR3s include the opening cysteine and the closing phenylalanine or tryptophan. The order of the fields is J gene, clone size, V gene, CDR3 length, D gene, CDR3 DNA, CDR3 protein. The D gene is left open where the match is weak. Not every row has a clone size; where given, it reads once, few, many or a size class.

j_call: TRBJ1-5; clone_size: NA; v_call: TRBV18; cdr3_length: 15; d_call: NA; cdr3_nt: TGTGCCAGCTCCCCAGTTGATGGGCTAAATCAGCCCCAGCATTTT; cdr3_aa: CASSPVDGLNQPQHF
j_call: TRBJ1-6; clone_size: NA; v_call: TRBV15; cdr3_length: 13; d_call: NA; cdr3_nt: TGTGCCACCAGCAGCAACAAAAATTCACCCCTCCACTTT; cdr3_aa: CATSSNKNSPLHF
j_call: TRBJ1-2; clone_size: NA; v_call: TRBV9; cdr3_length: 16; d_call: NA; cdr3_nt: TGTGCCAGCAAGGAGAGACCGGGCCTAATGGGAGACGGCTACACCTTC; cdr3_aa: CASKERPGLMGDGYTF
j_call: TRBJ1-1; clone_size: NA; v_call: TRBV10-3; cdr3_length: 15; d_call: NA; cdr3_nt: TGTGCCATCAGTGTTCGTACAGGTAGTAACACTGAAGCTTTCTTT; cdr3_aa: CAISVRTGSNTEAFF
j_call: TRBJ2-7; clone_size: NA; v_call: TRBV7-9; cdr3_length: 14; d_call: NA; cdr3_nt: TGTGCCAGCAGCGATGGACACGGCAGCAACGAGCAGTACTTC; cdr3_aa: CASSDGHGSNEQYF
j_call: TRBJ2-7; clone_size: NA; v_call: TRBV18; cdr3_length: 16; d_call: NA; cdr3_nt: TGTGCCAGCTCACTTCAGCAGACCACGGGCGGATACGAGCAGTACTTC; cdr3_aa: CASSLQQTTGGYEQYF
j_call: TRBJ1-6; clone_size: once; v_call: TRBV5-1; cdr3_length: 15; d_call: NA; cdr3_nt: TGCGCCAGCACCCAATCTGCAGGGGATAATTCACCCCTCCACTTT; cdr3_aa: CASTQSAGDNSPLHF
j_call: TRBJ1-1; clone_size: NA; v_call: TRBV7-2; cdr3_length: 15; d_call: NA; cdr3_nt: TGTGCCAGCAGCTACCGGAGGTCGGCAAACACTGAAGCTTTCTTT; cdr3_aa: CASSYRRSANTEAFF
j_call: TRBJ1-5; clone_size: NA; v_call: TRBV7-9; cdr3_length: 14; d_call: NA; cdr3_nt: TGTGCCAGCAGCTTAGCGGGTAGCAATCAGCCCCAGCATTTT; cdr3_aa: CASSLAGSNQPQHF
j_call: TRBJ1-2; clone_size: NA; v_call: TRBV11-2; cdr3_length: 15; d_call: NA; cdr3_nt: TGTGCCAGCAGCCTCGAGGGCGTAGGATTCTATGGCTACACCTTC; cdr3_aa: CASSLEGVGFYGYTF
j_call: TRBJ2-1; clone_size: NA; v_call: TRBV7-3; cdr3_length: 15; d_call: NA; cdr3_nt: TGTGCCAGCAGCTTACCAAGGTCGGGCTACAATGAGCAGTTCTTC; cdr3_aa: CASSLPRSGYNEQFF
j_call: TRBJ1-2; clone_size: NA; v_call: TRBV30; cdr3_length: 14; d_call: TRBD1; cdr3_nt: TGTGCCTGGAGTGTTTCGACAGGGGGCACTGGCTACACCTTC; cdr3_aa: CAWSVSTGGTGYTF
j_call: TRBJ1-1; clone_size: NA; v_call: TRBV9; cdr3_length: 16; d_call: NA; cdr3_nt: TGTGCCAGCAGCGTCGGACTCTCCCCAGAGGACACTGAAGCTTTCTTT; cdr3_aa: CASSVGLSPEDTEAFF
j_call: TRBJ1-1; clone_size: NA; v_call: TRBV10-3; cdr3_length: 16; d_call: NA; cdr3_nt: TGTGCCATCAACAAGGAAGGCTCCCGACCGAACACTGAAGCTTTCTTT; cdr3_aa: CAINKEGSRPNTEAFF
j_call: TRBJ1-6; clone_size: NA; v_call: TRBV5-5; cdr3_length: 13; d_call: NA; cdr3_nt: TGTGCCAGCAGCTTGGGCAGGGATGCACCCCTCCACTTT; cdr3_aa: CASSLGRDAPLHF
j_call: TRBJ2-7; clone_size: few; v_call: TRBV18; cdr3_length: 13; d_call: NA; cdr3_nt: TGTGCCAGCTCACAACAACTCGAGTACGAGCAGTACTTC; cdr3_aa: CASSQQLEYEQYF
j_call: TRBJ2-6; clone_size: NA; v_call: TRBV5-1; cdr3_length: 16; d_call: NA; cdr3_nt: TGCGCCAGCAGCTTGAGACAAATCTCTGGGGCCAACGTCCTGACTTTC; cdr3_aa: CASSLRQISGANVLTF
j_call: TRBJ1-2; clone_size: NA; v_call: TRBV9; cdr3_length: 14; d_call: TRBD1; cdr3_nt: TGTGCCAGCAGCGTGGACAGGGATGAATATGGCTACACCTTC; cdr3_aa: CASSVDRDEYGYTF
j_call: TRBJ1-2; clone_size: NA; v_call: TRBV6-5; cdr3_length: 14; d_call: TRBD1; cdr3_nt: TGTGCCAGCAATTCCGGGACAGGGGTCTATGGCTACACCTTC; cdr3_aa: CASNSGTGVYGYTF
j_call: TRBJ1-4; clone_size: once; v_call: TRBV4-1; cdr3_length: 15; d_call: NA; cdr3_nt: TGCGCCAGCAGCCAACGACCTACAACTAATGAAAAACTGTTTTTT; cdr3_aa: CASSQRPTTNEKLFF
j_call: TRBJ1-4; clone_size: once; v_call: TRBV27; cdr3_length: 14; d_call: TRBD1; cdr3_nt: TGTGCCAGCAGTTTGACAGGGCGTGGTGAAAAACTGTTTTTT; cdr3_aa: CASSLTGRGEKLFF
j_call: TRBJ1-1; clone_size: NA; v_call: TRBV5-1; cdr3_length: 13; d_call: NA; cdr3_nt: TGCGCCAGCAGCCCCGGGCCCGGGGGGCAGGCTTTCTTT; cdr3_aa: CASSPGPGGQAFF
j_call: TRBJ1-4; clone_size: NA; v_call: TRBV7-2; cdr3_length: 14; d_call: NA; cdr3_nt: TGTGCCAGCAGCTCGGGGGTAAAAAATGAAAAACTGTTTTTT; cdr3_aa: CASSSGVKNEKLFF
j_call: TRBJ2-7; clone_size: NA; v_call: TRBV19; cdr3_length: 18; d_call: TRBD2; cdr3_nt: TGTGCCAGTAGTATCCTTTCCGGGACTAGCGGGAGGGCCTACGAGCAGTACTTC; cdr3_aa: CASSILSGTSGRAYEQYF
j_call: TRBJ1-2; clone_size: NA; v_call: TRBV2; cdr3_length: 13; d_call: NA; cdr3_nt: TGTGCCAGCAGTGAAGCGAGAGGAACTGGCTACACCTTC; cdr3_aa: CASSEARGTGYTF
j_call: TRBJ1-2; clone_size: once; v_call: TRBV2; cdr3_length: 12; d_call: NA; cdr3_nt: TGTGCCAGCACGGGGGCTAACTATGGCTACACCTTC; cdr3_aa: CASTGANYGYTF
j_call: TRBJ2-1; clone_size: NA; v_call: TRBV6-1; cdr3_length: 15; d_call: TRBD2; cdr3_nt: TGTGCCAGCAGTGAAACCAGCGGGGGGGCCGATGAGCAGTTCTTC; cdr3_aa: CASSETSGGADEQFF
j_call: TRBJ2-5; clone_size: NA; v_call: TRBV27; cdr3_length: 16; d_call: NA; cdr3_nt: TGTGCCAGCAGTCCGCTGGGGGCTCGCGGCCAAGAGACCCAGTACTTC; cdr3_aa: CASSPLGARGQETQYF
j_call: TRBJ2-3; clone_size: NA; v_call: TRBV4-1; cdr3_length: 19; d_call: TRBD2; cdr3_nt: TGCGCCAGCAGCCGAAGACGGCTAGCGGGAGAAGGGAAGACAGATACGCAGTATTTT; cdr3_aa: CASSRRRLAGEGKTDTQYF
j_call: TRBJ2-5; clone_size: NA; v_call: TRBV7-9; cdr3_length: 14; d_call: NA; cdr3_nt: TGTGCCAGCAGCTTAACCTTGGTCCCGGAGACCCAGTACTTC; cdr3_aa: CASSLTLVPETQYF
j_call: TRBJ1-2; clone_size: NA; v_call: TRBV24-1; cdr3_length: 12; d_call: NA; cdr3_nt: TGTGCCACCAGTGGTGCAGGGAATGGCTACACCTTC; cdr3_aa: CATSGAGNGYTF
j_call: TRBJ1-5; clone_size: NA; v_call: TRBV19; cdr3_length: 16; d_call: TRBD1; cdr3_nt: TGTGCCAGTAGTACATGGGACAGGGGTTTCGGGCAGCCCCAGCATTTT; cdr3_aa: CASSTWDRGFGQPQHF
j_call: TRBJ1-3; clone_size: NA; v_call: TRBV27; cdr3_length: 15; d_call: NA; cdr3_nt: TGTGCCAGCAGGGTCCGGGGAGGTTTTGGAAACACCATATATTTT; cdr3_aa: CASRVRGGFGNTIYF
j_call: TRBJ2-7; clone_size: NA; v_call: TRBV7-8; cdr3_length: 15; d_call: TRBD1; cdr3_nt: TGTGCCAGCAGCCCTCCCACAGGGGGCCACTACGAGCAGTACTTC; cdr3_aa: CASSPPTGGHYEQYF
j_call: TRBJ1-1; clone_size: once; v_call: TRBV5-1; cdr3_length: 15; d_call: TRBD1; cdr3_nt: TGCGCCAGCAGCTTGGGACAGGGGGCTGACACTGAAGCTTTCTTT; cdr3_aa: CASSLGQGADTEAFF
j_call: TRBJ1-1; clone_size: NA; v_call: TRBV6-1; cdr3_length: 15; d_call: NA; cdr3_nt: TGTGCCAGCAGTGAAGGGTCAGCCTTGAACACTGAAGCTTTCTTT; cdr3_aa: CASSEGSALNTEAFF
j_call: TRBJ1-1; clone_size: NA; v_call: TRBV6-5; cdr3_length: 11; d_call: NA; cdr3_nt: TGTGCCAGCAGGGGTCACACTGAAGCTTTCTTT; cdr3_aa: CASRGHTEAFF
j_call: TRBJ1-3; clone_size: NA; v_call: TRBV3-1/TRBV3-2; cdr3_length: 16; d_call: NA; cdr3_nt: TGTGCCAGCAGCCAATCCAGTGCTTACTCTGGAAACACCATATATTTT; cdr3_aa: CASSQSSAYSGNTIYF
j_call: TRBJ2-1; clone_size: NA; v_call: TRBV10-3; cdr3_length: 14; d_call: NA; cdr3_nt: TGTGCCATCAGTGCACGGGGGAGTAGCAATGAGCAGTTCTTC; cdr3_aa: CAISARGSSNEQFF
j_call: TRBJ2-1; clone_size: NA; v_call: TRBV6-5; cdr3_length: 15; d_call: TRBD1; cdr3_nt: TGTGCCAGCACCCCTAGGGACAGCTCAGACAATGAGCAGTTCTTC; cdr3_aa: CASTPRDSSDNEQFF
j_call: TRBJ2-1; clone_size: NA; v_call: TRBV19; cdr3_length: 17; d_call: TRBD2; cdr3_nt: TGTGCCAGTACCCCTAGCGGGGGGACCCACTCCTACAATGAGCAGTTCTTC; cdr3_aa: CASTPSGGTHSYNEQFF
j_call: TRBJ2-2; clone_size: NA; v_call: TRBV3-1/TRBV3-2; cdr3_length: 15; d_call: TRBD1; cdr3_nt: TGTGCCAGCAGCCTGGACAGGGCGAACACCGGGGAGCTGTTTTTT; cdr3_aa: CASSLDRANTGELFF
j_call: TRBJ2-1; clone_size: NA; v_call: TRBV7-9; cdr3_length: 13; d_call: TRBD2; cdr3_nt: TGTGCCAGCAGCCTACTTAGCGGGGGGCCTTTGCTCTTC; cdr3_aa: CASSLLSGGPLLF